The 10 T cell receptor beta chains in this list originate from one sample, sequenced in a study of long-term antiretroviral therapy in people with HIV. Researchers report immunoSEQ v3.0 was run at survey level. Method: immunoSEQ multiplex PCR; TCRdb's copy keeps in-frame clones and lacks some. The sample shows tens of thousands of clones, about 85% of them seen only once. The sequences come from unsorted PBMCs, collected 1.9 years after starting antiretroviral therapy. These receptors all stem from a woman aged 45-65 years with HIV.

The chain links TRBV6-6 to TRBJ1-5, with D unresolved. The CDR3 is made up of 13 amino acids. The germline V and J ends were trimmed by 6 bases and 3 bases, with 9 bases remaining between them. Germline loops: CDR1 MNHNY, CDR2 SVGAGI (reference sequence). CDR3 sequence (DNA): TGTGCCAGCAGCGACGGAATCAATCAGCCCCAGCATTTT. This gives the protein CASSDGINQPQHF.

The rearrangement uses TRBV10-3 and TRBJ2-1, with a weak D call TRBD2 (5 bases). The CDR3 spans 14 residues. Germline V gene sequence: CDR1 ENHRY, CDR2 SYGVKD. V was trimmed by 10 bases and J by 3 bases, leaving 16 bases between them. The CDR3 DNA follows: TGTGCCACCCAAGACGACTACGTCTACAATGAGCAGTTCTTC. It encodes CATQDDYVYNEQFF.

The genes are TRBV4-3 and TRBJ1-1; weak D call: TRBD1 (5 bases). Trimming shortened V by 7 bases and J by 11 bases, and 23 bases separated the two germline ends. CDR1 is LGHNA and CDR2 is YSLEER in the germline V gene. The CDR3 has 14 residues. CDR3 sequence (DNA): TGCGCCAGCACCCCCGGCGGGGCAACCTTCGAGGCTTTCTTT. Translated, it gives CASTPGGATFEAFF.

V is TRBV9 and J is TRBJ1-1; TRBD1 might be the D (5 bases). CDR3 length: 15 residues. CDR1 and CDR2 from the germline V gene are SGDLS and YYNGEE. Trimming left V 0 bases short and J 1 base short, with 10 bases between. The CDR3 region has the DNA TGTGCCAGCAGCGTAGGGGGACTGCAGAACACTGAAGCTTTCTTT. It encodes CASSVGGLQNTEAFF. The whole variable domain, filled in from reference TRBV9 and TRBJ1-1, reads DSGVTQTPKHLITATGQRVTLRCSPRSGDLSVYWYQQSLDQGLQFLIQYYNGEERAKGNILERFSAQQFPDLHSELNLSSLELGDSALYFCASSVGGLQNTEAFFGQGTRLTVV.

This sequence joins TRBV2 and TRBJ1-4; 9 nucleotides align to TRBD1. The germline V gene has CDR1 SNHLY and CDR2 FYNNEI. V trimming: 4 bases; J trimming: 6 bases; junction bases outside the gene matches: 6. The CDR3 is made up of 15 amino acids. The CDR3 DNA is TGTGCCAGCAGTGGGGACAGGGTGGGTCATGAAAAACTGTTTTTT. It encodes CASSGDRVGHEKLFF.

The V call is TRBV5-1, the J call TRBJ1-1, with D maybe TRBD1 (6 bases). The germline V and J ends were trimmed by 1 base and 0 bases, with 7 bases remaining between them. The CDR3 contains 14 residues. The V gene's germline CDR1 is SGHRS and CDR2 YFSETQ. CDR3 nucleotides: TGCGCCAGCAGCTTGCGGACAGTGAACACTGAAGCTTTCTTT. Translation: CASSLRTVNTEAFF.

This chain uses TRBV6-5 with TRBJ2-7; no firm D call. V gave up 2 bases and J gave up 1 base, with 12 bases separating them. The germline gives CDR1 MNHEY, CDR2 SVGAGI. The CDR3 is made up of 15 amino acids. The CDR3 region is CASSYRNDRSYEQYF. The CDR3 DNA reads TGTGCCAGCAGTTACCGAAACGACCGTTCCTACGAGCAGTACTTC.

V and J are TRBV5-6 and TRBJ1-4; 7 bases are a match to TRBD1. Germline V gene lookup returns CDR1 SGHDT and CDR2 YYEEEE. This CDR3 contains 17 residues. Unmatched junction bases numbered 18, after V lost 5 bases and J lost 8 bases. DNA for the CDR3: TGTGCCAGCAGTAACGGGGGGGCGACAGGGTTAAGAGAAAAACTGTTTTTT. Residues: CASSNGGATGLREKLFF.

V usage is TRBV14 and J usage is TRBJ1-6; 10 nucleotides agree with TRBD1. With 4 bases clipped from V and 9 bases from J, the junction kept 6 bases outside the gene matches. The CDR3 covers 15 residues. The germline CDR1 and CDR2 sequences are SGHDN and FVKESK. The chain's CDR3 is CASSPRTGGSSPLHF. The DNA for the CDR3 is TGTGCCAGCAGCCCCCGGACAGGGGGTAGTTCACCCCTCCACTTT.

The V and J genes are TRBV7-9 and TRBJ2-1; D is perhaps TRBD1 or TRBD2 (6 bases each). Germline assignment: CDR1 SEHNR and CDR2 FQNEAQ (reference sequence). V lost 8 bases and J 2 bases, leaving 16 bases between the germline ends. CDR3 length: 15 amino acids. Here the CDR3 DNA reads TGTGCCAGCGGACGCGGGACACCCGCCTACAATGAGCAGTTCTTC. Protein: CASGRGTPAYNEQFF.